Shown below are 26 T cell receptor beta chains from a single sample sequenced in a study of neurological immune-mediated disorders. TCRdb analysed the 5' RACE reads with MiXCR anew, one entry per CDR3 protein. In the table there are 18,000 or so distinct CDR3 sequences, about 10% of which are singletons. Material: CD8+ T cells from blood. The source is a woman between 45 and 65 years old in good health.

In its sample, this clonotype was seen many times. This CDR3 is CASSGSGAFEQYF. CDR3 sequence (DNA): TGCGCCAGCAGCGGATCAGGGGCCTTCGAGCAGTACTTC. The chain employs TRBV5-1 and TRBJ2-7; possible D gene TRBD1, 6 bases. V lost 4 bases and J 6 bases, leaving 14 bases between the germline ends. The CDR3 length is 13 residues. CDR1 is SGHRS and CDR2 is YFSETQ in the germline V gene.

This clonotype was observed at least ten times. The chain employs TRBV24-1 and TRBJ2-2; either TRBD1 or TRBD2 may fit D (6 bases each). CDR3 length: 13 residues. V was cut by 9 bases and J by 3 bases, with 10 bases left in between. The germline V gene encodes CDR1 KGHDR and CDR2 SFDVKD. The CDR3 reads CATGGLDTGELFF. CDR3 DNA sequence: TGTGCCACCGGGGGGCTGGACACCGGGGAGCTGTTTTTT.

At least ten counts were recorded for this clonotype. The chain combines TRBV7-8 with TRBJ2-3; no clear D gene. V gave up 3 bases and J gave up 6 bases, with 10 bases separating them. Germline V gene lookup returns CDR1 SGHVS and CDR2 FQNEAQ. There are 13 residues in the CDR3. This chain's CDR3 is CASSLAGFDTQYF. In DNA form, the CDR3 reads TGTGCCAGCAGCTTGGCTGGCTTTGATACGCAGTATTTT. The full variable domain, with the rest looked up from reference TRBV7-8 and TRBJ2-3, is GAGVSQSPRYKVAKRGQDVALRCDPISGHVSLFWYQQALGQGPEFLTYFQNEAQLDKSGLPSDRFFAERPEGSVSTLKIQRTQQEDSAVYLCASSLAGFDTQYFGPGTRLTVL.

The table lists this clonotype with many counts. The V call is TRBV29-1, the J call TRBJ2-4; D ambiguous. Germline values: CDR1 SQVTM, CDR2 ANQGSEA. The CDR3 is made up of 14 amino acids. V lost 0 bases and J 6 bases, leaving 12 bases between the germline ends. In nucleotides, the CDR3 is TGCAGCGTTGAAGATCTTCAGGACGCAAACATTCAGTACTTC. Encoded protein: CSVEDLQDANIQYF. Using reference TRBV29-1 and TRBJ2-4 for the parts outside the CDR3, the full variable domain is SAVISQKPSRDICQRGTSLTIQCQVDSQVTMMFWYRQQPGQSLTLIATANQGSEATYESGFVIDKFPISRPNLTFSTLTVSNMSPEDSSIYLCSVEDLQDANIQYFGAGTRLSVL.

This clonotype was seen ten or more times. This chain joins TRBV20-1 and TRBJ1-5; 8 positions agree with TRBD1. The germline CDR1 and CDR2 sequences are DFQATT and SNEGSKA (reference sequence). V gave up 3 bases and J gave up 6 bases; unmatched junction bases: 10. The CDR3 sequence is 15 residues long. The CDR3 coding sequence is TGCAGTGCTAGGGAGTTGGACAGGGTGGGTCAGCCCCAGCATTTT. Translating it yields CSARELDRVGQPQHF.

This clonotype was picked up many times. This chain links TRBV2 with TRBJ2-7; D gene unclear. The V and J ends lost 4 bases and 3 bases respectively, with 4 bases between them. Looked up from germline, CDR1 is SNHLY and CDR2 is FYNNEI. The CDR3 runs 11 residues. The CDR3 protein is CASSGVYEQYF. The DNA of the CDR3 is TGTGCCAGCAGTGGCGTCTACGAGCAGTACTTC. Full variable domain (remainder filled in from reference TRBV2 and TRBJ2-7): EPEVTQTPSHQVTQMGQEVILRCVPISNHLYFYWYRQILGQKVEFLVSFYNNEISEKSEIFDDQFSVERPDGSNFTLKIRSTKLEDSAMYFCASSGVYEQYFGPGTRLTVT.

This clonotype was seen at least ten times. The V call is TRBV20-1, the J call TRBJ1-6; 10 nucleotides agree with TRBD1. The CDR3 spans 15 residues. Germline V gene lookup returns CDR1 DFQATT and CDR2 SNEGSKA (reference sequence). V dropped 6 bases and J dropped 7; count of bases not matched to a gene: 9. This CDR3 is CSATPEDRGNSPLHF. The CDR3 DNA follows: TGCAGTGCCACTCCAGAGGACAGGGGGAATTCACCCCTCCACTTT.

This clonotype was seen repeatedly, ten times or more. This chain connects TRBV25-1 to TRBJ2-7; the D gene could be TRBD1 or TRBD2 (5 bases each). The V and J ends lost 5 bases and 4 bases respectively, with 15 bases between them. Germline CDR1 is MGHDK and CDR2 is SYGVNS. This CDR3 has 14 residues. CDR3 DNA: TGTGCCAGCAGTATGAGGGGTGAGACGTACGAGCAGTACTTC. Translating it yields CASSMRGETYEQYF.

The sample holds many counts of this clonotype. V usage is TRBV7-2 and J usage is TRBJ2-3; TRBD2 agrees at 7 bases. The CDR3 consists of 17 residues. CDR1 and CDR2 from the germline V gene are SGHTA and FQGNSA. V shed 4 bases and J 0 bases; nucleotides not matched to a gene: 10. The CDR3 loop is CASSYPSTSASTDTQYF. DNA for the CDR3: TGTGCCAGCAGCTACCCCTCCACTAGCGCTAGCACAGATACGCAGTATTTT. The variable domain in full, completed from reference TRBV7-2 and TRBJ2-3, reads GAGVSQSPSNKVTEKGKDVELRCDPISGHTALYWYRQSLGQGLEFLIYFQGNSAPDKSGLPSDRFSAERTGGSVSTLTIQRTQQEDSAVYLCASSYPSTSASTDTQYFGPGTRLTVL.

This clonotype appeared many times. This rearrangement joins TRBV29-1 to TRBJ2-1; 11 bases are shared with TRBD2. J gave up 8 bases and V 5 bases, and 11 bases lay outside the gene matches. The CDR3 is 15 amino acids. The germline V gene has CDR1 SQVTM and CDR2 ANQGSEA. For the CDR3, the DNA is TGCAGCGTTACTAGCGGGAGTGGGGTTGGCGATGAGCAGTTCTTC. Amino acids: CSVTSGSGVGDEQFF.

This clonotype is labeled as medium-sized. Written as DNA, the CDR3 is TGCGCCAGCACCCCGGACAGGTCGAACACTGAAGCTTTCTTT. It encodes CASTPDRSNTEAFF. The chain couples TRBV5-1 to TRBJ1-1, with 7 bases lining up with TRBD1. Germline V gene sequence: CDR1 SGHRS, CDR2 YFSETQ. J was trimmed by 1 base and V by 6 bases; bases with no gene match: 6. This CDR3 comprises 14 residues.

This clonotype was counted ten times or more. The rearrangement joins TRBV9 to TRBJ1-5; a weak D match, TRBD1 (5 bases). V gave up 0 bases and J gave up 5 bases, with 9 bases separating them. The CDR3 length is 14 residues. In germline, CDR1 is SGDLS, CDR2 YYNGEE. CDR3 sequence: CASSVGGGDQPQHF. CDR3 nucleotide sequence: TGTGCCAGCAGCGTAGGAGGAGGGGATCAGCCCCAGCATTTT.

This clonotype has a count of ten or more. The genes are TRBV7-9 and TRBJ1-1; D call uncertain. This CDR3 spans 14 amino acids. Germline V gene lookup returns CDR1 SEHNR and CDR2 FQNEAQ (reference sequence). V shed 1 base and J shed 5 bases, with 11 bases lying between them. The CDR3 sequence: CASSLEGAGTEAFF. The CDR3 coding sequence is TGTGCCAGCAGCTTAGAGGGCGCGGGGACTGAAGCTTTCTTT.

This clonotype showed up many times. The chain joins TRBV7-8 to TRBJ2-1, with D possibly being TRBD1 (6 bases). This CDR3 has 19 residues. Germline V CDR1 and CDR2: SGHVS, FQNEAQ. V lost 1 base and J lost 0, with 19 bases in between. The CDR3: CASSLGYQGFGDSYNEQFF. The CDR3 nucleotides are TGTGCCAGCAGCTTAGGGTACCAGGGGTTCGGGGACTCCTACAATGAGCAGTTCTTC.

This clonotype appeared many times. As DNA, the CDR3 is TGTGCCAGCAGCCAAGTTTTAAGCGATCAGCCCCAGCATTTT. This gives the protein CASSQVLSDQPQHF. The chain links TRBV4-2 to TRBJ1-5; D call uncertain. This CDR3 is 14 amino acids long. The V end was cut by 1 base, the J end by 5 bases, with 9 bases between. Germline CDR1 LGHNA, CDR2 YNFKEQ.

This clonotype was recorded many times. CDR3 region: CASSLYGISSYEQYF. The CDR3 DNA is TGTGCCAGCAGCTTATACGGCATTAGCTCCTACGAGCAGTACTTC. The chain joins TRBV7-2 to TRBJ2-7, with D unresolved. Germline loops: CDR1 SGHTA, CDR2 FQGNSA. This CDR3 comprises 15 residues. Trimming took 2 bases from V and 0 from J, leaving 11 bases between them.

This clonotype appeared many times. The CDR3, as DNA: TGTGCCAGCAGCTTAGCGGGTGGGAGTGAGCAGTTCTTC. This translates into CASSLAGGSEQFF. The chain joins TRBV7-8 to TRBJ2-1; TRBD2 might be the D (5 bases). CDR1 and CDR2 from the germline V gene are SGHVS and FQNEAQ. The CDR3 loop spans 13 amino acids. V was cut by 0 bases and J by 9 bases, with 9 bases left in between.

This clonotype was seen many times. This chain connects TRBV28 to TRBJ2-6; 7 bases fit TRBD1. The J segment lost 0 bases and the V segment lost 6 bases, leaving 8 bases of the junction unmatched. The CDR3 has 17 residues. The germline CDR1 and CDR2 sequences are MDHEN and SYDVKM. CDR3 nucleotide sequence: TGTGCCAGCAGGTCCGACAGGGTCCGCTCTGGGGCCAACGTCCTGACTTTC. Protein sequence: CASRSDRVRSGANVLTF.

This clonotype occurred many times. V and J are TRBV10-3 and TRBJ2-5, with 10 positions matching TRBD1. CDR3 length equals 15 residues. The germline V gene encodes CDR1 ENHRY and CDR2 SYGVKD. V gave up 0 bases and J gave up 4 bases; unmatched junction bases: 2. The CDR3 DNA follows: TGTGCCATCAGTGAGTCGGGACAGGGGACAGAGACCCAGTACTTC. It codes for CAISESGQGTETQYF.

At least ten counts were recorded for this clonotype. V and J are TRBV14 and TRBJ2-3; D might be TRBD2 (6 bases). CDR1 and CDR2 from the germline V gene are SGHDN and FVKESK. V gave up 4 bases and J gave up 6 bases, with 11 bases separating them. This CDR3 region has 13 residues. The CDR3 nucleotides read TGTGCCAGCAGCCTAGGCGGGGCGGATACGCAGTATTTT. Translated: CASSLGGADTQYF.

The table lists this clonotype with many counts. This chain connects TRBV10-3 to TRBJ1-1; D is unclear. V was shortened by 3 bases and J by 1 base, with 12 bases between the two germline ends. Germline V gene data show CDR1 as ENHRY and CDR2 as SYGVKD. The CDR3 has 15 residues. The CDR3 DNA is TGTGCCATCAGTGACCCCCTGGGCCAGAACACTGAAGCTTTCTTT. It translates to CAISDPLGQNTEAFF.

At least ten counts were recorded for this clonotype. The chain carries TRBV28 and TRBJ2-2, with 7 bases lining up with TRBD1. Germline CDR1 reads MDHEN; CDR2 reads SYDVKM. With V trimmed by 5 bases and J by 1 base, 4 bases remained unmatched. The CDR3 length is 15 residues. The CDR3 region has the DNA TGTGCCAGCAGTCCTTGGACAGGGAACACCGGGGAGCTGTTTTTT. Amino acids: CASSPWTGNTGELFF.

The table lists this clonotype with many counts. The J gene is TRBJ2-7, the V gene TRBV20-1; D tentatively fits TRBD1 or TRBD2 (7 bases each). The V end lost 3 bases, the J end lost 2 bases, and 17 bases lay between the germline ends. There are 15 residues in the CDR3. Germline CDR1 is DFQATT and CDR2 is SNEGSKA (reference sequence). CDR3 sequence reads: CSASREGQYPYEQYF. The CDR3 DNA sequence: TGCAGTGCTAGTAGGGAGGGACAGTACCCCTACGAGCAGTACTTC.

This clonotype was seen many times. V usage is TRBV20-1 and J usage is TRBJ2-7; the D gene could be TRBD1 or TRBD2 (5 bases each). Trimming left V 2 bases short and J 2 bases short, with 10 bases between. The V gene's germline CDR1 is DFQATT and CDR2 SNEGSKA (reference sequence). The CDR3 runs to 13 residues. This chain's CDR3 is CSARRGETYEQYF. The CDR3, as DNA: TGCAGTGCTAGACGGGGCGAGACCTACGAGCAGTACTTC.

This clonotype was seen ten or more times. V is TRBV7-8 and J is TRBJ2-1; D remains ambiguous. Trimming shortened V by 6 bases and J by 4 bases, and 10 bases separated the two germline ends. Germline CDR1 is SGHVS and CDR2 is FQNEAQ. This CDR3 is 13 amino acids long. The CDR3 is CASRPTEYNEQFF. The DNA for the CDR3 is TGTGCCAGCAGGCCCACAGAGTACAATGAGCAGTTCTTC.

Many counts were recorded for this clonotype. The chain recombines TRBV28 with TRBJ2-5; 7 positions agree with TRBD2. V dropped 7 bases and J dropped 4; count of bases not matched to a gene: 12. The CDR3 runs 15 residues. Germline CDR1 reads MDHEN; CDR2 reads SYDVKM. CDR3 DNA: TGTGCCAGCACTCCTTGGCGGGGGAGCCCAGAGACCCAGTACTTC. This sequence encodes CASTPWRGSPETQYF.